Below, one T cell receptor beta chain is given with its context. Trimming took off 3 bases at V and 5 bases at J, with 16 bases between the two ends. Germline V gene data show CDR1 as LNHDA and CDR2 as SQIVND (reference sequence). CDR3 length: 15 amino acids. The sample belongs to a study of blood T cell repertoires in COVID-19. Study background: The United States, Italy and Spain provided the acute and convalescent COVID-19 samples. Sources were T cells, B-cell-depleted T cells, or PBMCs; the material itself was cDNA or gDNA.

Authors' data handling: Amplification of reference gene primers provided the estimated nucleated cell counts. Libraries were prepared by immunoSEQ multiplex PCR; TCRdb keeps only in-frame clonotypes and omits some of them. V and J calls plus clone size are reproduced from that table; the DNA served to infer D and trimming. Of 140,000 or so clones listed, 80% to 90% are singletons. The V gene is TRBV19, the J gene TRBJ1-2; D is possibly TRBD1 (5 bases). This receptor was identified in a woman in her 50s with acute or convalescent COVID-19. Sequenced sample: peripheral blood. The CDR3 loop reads CASSIIGVGQYGYTF. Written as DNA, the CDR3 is TGTGCCAGTAGTATTATAGGCGTCGGACAATATGGCTACACCTTC.